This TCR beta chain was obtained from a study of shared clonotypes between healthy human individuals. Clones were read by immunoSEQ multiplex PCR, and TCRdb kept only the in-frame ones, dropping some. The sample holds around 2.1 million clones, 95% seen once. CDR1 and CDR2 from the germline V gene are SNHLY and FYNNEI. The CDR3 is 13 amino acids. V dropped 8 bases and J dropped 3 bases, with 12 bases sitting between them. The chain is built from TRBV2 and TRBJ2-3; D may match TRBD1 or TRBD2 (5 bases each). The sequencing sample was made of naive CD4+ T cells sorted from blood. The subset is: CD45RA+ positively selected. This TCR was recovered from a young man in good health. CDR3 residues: CASGGRVTDTQYF. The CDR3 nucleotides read TGTGCCAGCGGGGGTAGGGTTACAGATACGCAGTATTTT.